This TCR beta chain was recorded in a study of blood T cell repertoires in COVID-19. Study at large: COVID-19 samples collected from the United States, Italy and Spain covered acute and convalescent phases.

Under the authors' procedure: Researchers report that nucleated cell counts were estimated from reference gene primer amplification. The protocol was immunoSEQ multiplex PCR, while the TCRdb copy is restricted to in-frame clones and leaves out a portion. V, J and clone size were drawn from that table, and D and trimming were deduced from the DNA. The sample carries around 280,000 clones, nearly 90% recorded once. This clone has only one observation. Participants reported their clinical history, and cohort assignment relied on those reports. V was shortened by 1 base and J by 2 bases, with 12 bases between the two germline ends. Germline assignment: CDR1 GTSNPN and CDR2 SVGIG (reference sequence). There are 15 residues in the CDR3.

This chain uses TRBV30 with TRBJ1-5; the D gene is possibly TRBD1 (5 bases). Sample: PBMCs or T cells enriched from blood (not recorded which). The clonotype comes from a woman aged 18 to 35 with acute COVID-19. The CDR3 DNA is TGTGCCTGGAGTGGGGGACGGGGGGGCAATCAGCCCCAGCATTTT. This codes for CAWSGGRGGNQPQHF. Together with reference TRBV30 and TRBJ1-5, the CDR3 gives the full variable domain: SQTIHQWPATLVQPVGSPLSLECTVEGTSNPNLYWYRQAAGRGLQLLFYSVGIGQISSEVPQNLSASRPQDRQFILSSKKLLLSDSGFYLCAWSGGRGGNQPQHFGDGTRLSIL.